The clone carrying this TCR beta chain was seen once. Its antigen remains unknown. The repertoire was sequenced with immunoSEQ multiplex PCR; TCRdb's copy has only in-frame clones and lacks some. The table has around 90,000 clones, around 93% seen once. The data originate from a study of graft-versus-host responses after intestinal transplantation. The V and J ends lost 6 bases and 5 bases, in that order; junction bases with no gene match: 3. The CDR3 sequence is 13 residues long. The germline gives CDR1 MDHEN, CDR2 SYDVKM. Sequencing used unstimulated CD4+ T cells sorted from spleen or lymph node cells, obtained before transplant. This clonotype was obtained from a human donor who was the organ donor for an intestinal transplant. This chain joins TRBV28 and TRBJ2-2; 7 nucleotides match TRBD2. The CDR3 region has the DNA TGTGCCAGCAGGAGACTAGCAACCGGGGAGCTGTTTTTT. It codes for CASRRLATGELFF.